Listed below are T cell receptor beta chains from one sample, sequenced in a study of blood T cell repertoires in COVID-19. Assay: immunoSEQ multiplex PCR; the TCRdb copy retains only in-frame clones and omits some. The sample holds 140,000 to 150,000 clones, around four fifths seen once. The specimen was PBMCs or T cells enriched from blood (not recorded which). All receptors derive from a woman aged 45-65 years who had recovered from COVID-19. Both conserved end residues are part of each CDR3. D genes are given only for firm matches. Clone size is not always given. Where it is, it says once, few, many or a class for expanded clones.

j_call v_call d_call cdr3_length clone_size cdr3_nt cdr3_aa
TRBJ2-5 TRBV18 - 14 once TGTGCCAGCTCACCTCCACGGGTGGTCGAGACCCAGTACTTC CASSPPRVVETQYF
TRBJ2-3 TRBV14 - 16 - TGTGCCAGCAGCCAAGGAAGGGGGGGGCGCACAGATACGCAGTATTTT CASSQGRGGRTDTQYF
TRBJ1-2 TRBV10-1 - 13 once TGCGCCAGCAGTGGCCGCAGGGGCTATGGCTACACCTTC CASSGRRGYGYTF
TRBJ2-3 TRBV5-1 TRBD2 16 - TGCGCCAGCAGCTTAGATGCTGGACTAGCAGCAGATACGCAGTATTTT CASSLDAGLAADTQYF
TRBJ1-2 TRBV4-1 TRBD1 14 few TGCGCCAGCAGCCACCGGGACAGCAACTATGGCTACACCTTC CASSHRDSNYGYTF
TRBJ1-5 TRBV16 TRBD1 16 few TGTGCCAGCAGCCAATTGGAGACAGGGAACAATCAGCCCCAGCATTTT CASSQLETGNNQPQHF
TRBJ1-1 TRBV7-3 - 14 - TGTGCCAGCAGCCCCGGACAAGCGAACACTGAAGCTTTCTTT CASSPGQANTEAFF
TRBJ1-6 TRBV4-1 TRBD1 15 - TGCGCCAGCAGCCGGACAGGGGAAATGGCTTCACCCCTCCACTTT CASSRTGEMASPLHF
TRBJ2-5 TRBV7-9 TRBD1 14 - TGTGCCAGCAGCTTTGGGACAGGAGGAGAGACCCAGTACTTC CASSFGTGGETQYF
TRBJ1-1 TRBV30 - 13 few TGTGCCTGGAGTATCGAGGGGAACACTGAAGCTTTCTTT CAWSIEGNTEAFF
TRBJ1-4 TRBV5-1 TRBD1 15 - TGCGCCAGCAGCTCGACAGGGGCAACTAATGAAAAACTGTTTTTT CASSSTGATNEKLFF
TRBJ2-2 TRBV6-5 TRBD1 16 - TGTGCCAGCAGTTCCCAGACAGGGGTAGCCGCCGGGGAGCTGTTTTTT CASSSQTGVAAGELFF
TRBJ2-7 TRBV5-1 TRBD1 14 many TGCGCCAGTAAGGGACAGGGGGTTTCCTTGGAGCAGTACTTC CASKGQGVSLEQYF